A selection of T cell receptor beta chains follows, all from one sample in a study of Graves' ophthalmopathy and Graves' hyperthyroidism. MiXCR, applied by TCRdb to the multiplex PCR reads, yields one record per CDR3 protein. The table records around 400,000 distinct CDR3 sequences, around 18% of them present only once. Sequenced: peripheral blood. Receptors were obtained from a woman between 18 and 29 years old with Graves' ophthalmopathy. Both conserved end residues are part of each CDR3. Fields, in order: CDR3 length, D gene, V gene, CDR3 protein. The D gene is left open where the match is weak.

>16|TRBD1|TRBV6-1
CASREYWTGEPYEQYF
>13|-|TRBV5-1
CASSFVEDTEAFF
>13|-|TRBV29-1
CSVELGISYEQYF
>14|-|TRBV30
CAWSRKGGYYEQYF
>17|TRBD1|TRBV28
CASKEGGGLGALGELFF
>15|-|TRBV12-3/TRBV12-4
CASSLLIGAAQELFF
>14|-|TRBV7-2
CASSFPVNTGELFF
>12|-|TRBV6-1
CASRGSGNTIYF
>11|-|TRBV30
CAWRRAGEQYF
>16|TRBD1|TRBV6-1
CASSGSRDRADYGYTF
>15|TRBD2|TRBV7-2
CASSFSGDGTDTQYF
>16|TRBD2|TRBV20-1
CSARDTLAVTKNIQYF
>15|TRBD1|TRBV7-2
CASSLRGQGTYEQYF